This T cell receptor (beta chain) was sequenced for a study of blood T cell repertoires in COVID-19. Overall study context: COVID-19 samples from acute and convalescent phases originated in the United States, Italy and Spain. The cDNA or gDNA used as material had been derived from T cells, B-cell-depleted T cells, or PBMCs.

Original analysis: Counts of nucleated cells, estimated from reference gene primer amplification, were obtained. The repertoire was sequenced with immunoSEQ multiplex PCR; TCRdb's copy has only in-frame clones and lacks some. The V and J calls and clone size were taken over from that table, and D and trimming were inferred from the DNA. The sample consists of about 140,000 clones, 70% to 80% of them appearing once. Germline CDR1 is SGDLS and CDR2 is YYNGEE. The ends were cut back, 4 bases at V and 2 bases at J, with 15 bases in the middle. The CDR3 length is 15 residues. What was sequenced was peripheral blood. This chain links TRBV9 with TRBJ1-2; D unresolved. This receptor was obtained from a woman over 75 with active or convalescent COVID-19. CDR3 protein: CASSSFTGSNYGYTF. As DNA, the CDR3 is TGTGCCAGCAGCTCTTTTACGGGATCGAACTATGGCTACACCTTC.